Below, 6 T cell receptor beta chains from the same sample are listed, as sequenced in a study of blood T cell repertoires in COVID-19. Some clones are missing from TCRdb's copy, which holds only in-frame ones; the method was immunoSEQ multiplex PCR. This repertoire shows around 56,000 clones, around 90% found once; its top ten account for approximately 15%. The sequenced sample was peripheral blood. Receptors originate from a man aged 80 or over with acute or convalescent COVID-19.

The chain links TRBV7-2 to TRBJ2-5, with TRBD2 as a possible D gene (7 bases). V was cut by 5 bases and J by 5 bases, with 18 bases left in between. The CDR3 totals 15 residues. The V gene's germline CDR1 is SGHTA and CDR2 FQGNSA. CDR3 residues: CASSTRGGLVETQYF. CDR3 DNA sequence: TGTGCCAGCAGCACCCGCGGGGGCCTGGTGGAGACCCAGTACTTC.

The chain is built from TRBV7-2 and TRBJ2-3, with D tentatively TRBD2 (6 bases). Germline V gives CDR1 SGHTA, CDR2 FQGNSA. The V gene lost 3 bases and the J gene lost 1 base, with 8 bases spanning the gap. CDR3 length equals 14 residues. CDR3: CASSLTGGTDTQYF. CDR3 DNA sequence: TGTGCCAGCAGCTTGACGGGGGGCACAGATACGCAGTATTTT.

V is TRBV5-1 and J is TRBJ1-4, with D unclear. Germline V lookup: CDR1 SGHRS, CDR2 YFSETQ. This CDR3 spans 14 amino acids. Trimming cost V 4 bases and J 4 bases, with 11 bases left between them. The DNA of the CDR3 is TGCGCCAGCAGCCCGGGGTCGGGTAATGAAAAACTGTTTTTT. This translates into CASSPGSGNEKLFF.

The chain couples TRBV11-3 to TRBJ2-7, with D maybe TRBD1 (6 bases). The CDR3 is made up of 15 amino acids. Trimming shortened V by 1 base and J by 4 bases, and 14 bases separated the two germline ends. Germline V CDR1 and CDR2: SGHNT, YENEEA. The CDR3 DNA is TGTGCCAGCAGCTTAGCTACGGGACAAGGGTACGAGCAGTACTTC. Amino acid sequence: CASSLATGQGYEQYF.

This clone has a count of ten or more. The chain couples TRBV30 to TRBJ2-7, with D perhaps TRBD1 (5 bases). The CDR3 runs 12 residues. Germline CDR1 and CDR2: GTSNPN and SVGIG (reference sequence). V lost 4 bases and J 2 bases, leaving 9 bases between the germline ends. DNA of the CDR3: TGTGCCTGGACATCAGGGACCTACGAGCAGTACTTC. This translates into CAWTSGTYEQYF. Full variable domain (missing parts from reference TRBV30 and TRBJ2-7): SQTIHQWPATLVQPVGSPLSLECTVEGTSNPNLYWYRQAAGRGLQLLFYSVGIGQISSEVPQNLSASRPQDRQFILSSKKLLLSDSGFYLCAWTSGTYEQYFGPGTRLTVT.

CDR3: CASSYQGKGPYGYTF. Here the CDR3 DNA reads TGTGCCAGCAGTTACCAGGGAAAGGGGCCCTATGGCTACACCTTC. The chain uses TRBV6-5 and TRBJ1-2; the D gene is possibly TRBD1 (5 bases). The CDR3 length is 15 residues. Trimming took off 2 bases at V and 4 bases at J, with 14 bases between the two ends. The germline gives CDR1 MNHEY, CDR2 SVGAGI.